These 32 T cell receptor beta chains came from one sample sequenced in a study of vaccination and CD4 T cells after COVID-19. The Oncomine TCR Beta short-read assay was what sequenced the DNA obtained from cultured CD4+ T cells. TCRdb re-called the PCR reads through MiXCR, storing one row per CDR3 protein. This repertoire shows over 11,000 distinct CDR3 sequences, about 50% found once; its top ten account for around 8.4%. Treatment reported: 10-day PBMC culture with coronavirus spike peptide pools or control peptides (ViraFEST assay). Their cognate antigens are unknown. The input for sequencing was CD4+ T cells from blood, cultured in vitro, taken before SARS-CoV-2 vaccination. All receptors derive from a human donor who had recovered from COVID-19.

The rearrangement links TRBV7-9 to TRBJ1-2; TRBD1 agrees at 7 bases. The germline V gene encodes CDR1 SEHNR and CDR2 FQNEAQ (reference sequence). The CDR3 has 16 residues. V lost 5 bases and J lost 5; bases outside the gene matches: 14. The CDR3 sequence is CASSLVPGGNGYGYTF. The CDR3 DNA follows: TGTGCCAGCAGCCTGGTACCAGGGGGGAACGGGTATGGCTACACCTTC.

This clonotype was recorded a few times. The J gene is TRBJ1-5, the V gene TRBV2; D perhaps matches TRBD1 (5 bases). CDR1 and CDR2 (germline): SNHLY, FYNNEI. The CDR3 is 13 residues long. Trimming shortened V by 7 bases and J by 6 bases, and 13 bases separated the two germline ends. The CDR3 coding sequence is TGTGCCAGCAATTTGATGGGGGGTCAGCCCCAGCATTTT. Protein: CASNLMGGQPQHF.

Here the CDR3 DNA reads TGTGCCAGCAGCTCCCAACGAAGGAGGGCTGGGAAGCCCCAGCATTTT. Its protein product is CASSSQRRRAGKPQHF. The rearrangement joins TRBV7-4 to TRBJ1-5; D ambiguous. The CDR3 has 16 residues. Trimming took off 4 bases at V and 8 bases at J, with 21 bases between the two ends. Germline lookup yields CDR1 SGHVT and CDR2 SQSDAQ. Combining the CDR3 with reference TRBV7-4 and TRBJ1-5 gives the whole variable domain GAGVSQSPRYKVAKRGRDVALRCDSISGHVTLYWYRQTLGQGSEVLTYSQSDAQRDKSGRPSGRFSAERPERSVSTLKIQRTEQGDSAVYLCASSSQRRRAGKPQHFGDGTRLSIL.

With respect to this clonotype: The conserved final phenylalanine or tryptophan is absent from the CDR3, which likely points to a read error. This chain uses TRBV10-3 with TRBJ1-2, with D tentatively TRBD1 (6 bases). Germline values: CDR1 ENHRY, CDR2 SYGVKD. V gave up 4 bases and J gave up 4 bases, with 13 bases separating them. The CDR3 is 14 amino acids. CDR3: CAISGVNRVYGYTL. For the CDR3, the DNA is TGTGCCATCAGTGGAGTAAACAGGGTCTATGGCTACACCCTC.

The chain carries TRBV28 and TRBJ2-2; TRBD1 matches at 11 bases. The CDR3 contains 17 residues. CDR1 and CDR2 from the germline V gene are MDHEN and SYDVKM. J was trimmed by 0 bases and V by 6 bases; bases with no gene match: 6. The CDR3 sequence: CASRPGQGAANTGELFF. As DNA, the CDR3 is TGTGCCAGCAGGCCAGGACAGGGGGCGGCGAACACCGGGGAGCTGTTTTTT.

This rearrangement joins TRBV20-1 to TRBJ2-7, with D possibly matching TRBD1 (6 bases). This CDR3 is 13 amino acids long. Germline assignment: CDR1 DFQATT and CDR2 SNEGSKA (reference sequence). V was trimmed by 2 bases and J by 0 bases, leaving 8 bases between them. The CDR3 DNA reads TGCAGTGCTAGACACAGGGCCTCCTACGAGCAGTACTTC. Translation gives CSARHRASYEQYF.

The J gene is TRBJ1-6, the V gene TRBV23-1; D unclear. TRBV23-1 is an open reading frame, and its role is uncertain. This CDR3 contains 12 residues. Deletions cut 8 bases from V and 7 bases from J, with 9 bases between. This chain's CDR3 is CASRTRNSPLHF. CDR3 in DNA: TGCGCCAGCCGGACGAGGAATTCACCCCTCCACTTT.

This rearrangement joins TRBV19 to TRBJ1-6, with 9 bases identical to TRBD1. V dropped 9 bases and J dropped 7; count of bases not matched to a gene: 4. The CDR3 has 13 amino acids. Germline CDR1 reads LNHDA; CDR2 reads SQIVND (reference sequence). The CDR3 coding sequence is TGTGCCAGCGCGGGACAGGGCAATTCACCCCTCCACTTT. Translated, it gives CASAGQGNSPLHF.

The V call is TRBV4-3, the J call TRBJ1-3, with D uncertain. This CDR3 has 15 residues. The germline V and J ends were trimmed by 4 bases and 0 bases, with 10 bases remaining between them. The germline V gene has CDR1 LGHNA and CDR2 YSLEER. CDR3 DNA: TGCGCCAGCAGCCGAACGGTCCTCTCTGGAAACACCATATATTTT. Amino acids: CASSRTVLSGNTIYF.

This chain joins TRBV28 and TRBJ1-4; D perhaps matches TRBD1 (6 bases). Per the germline V gene, CDR1 is MDHEN and CDR2 is SYDVKM. This CDR3 region has 15 residues. Trimming pared 5 bases from V and 3 bases from J, leaving 13 bases between. Written as DNA, the CDR3 is TGTGCCAGCAGTACCTCGGACAGCCCTAATGAAAAACTGTTTTTT. This encodes CASSTSDSPNEKLFF.

The genes are TRBV20-1 and TRBJ2-7; D remains ambiguous. Germline V gives CDR1 DFQATT, CDR2 SNEGSKA (reference sequence). Trimming pared 6 bases from V and 11 bases from J, leaving 17 bases between. The CDR3 totals 11 residues. The CDR3 loop reads CSAPTPPVEYF. Written as DNA, the CDR3 is TGCAGTGCACCGACCCCGCCGGTGGAGTACTTC.

This chain joins TRBV2 and TRBJ1-5; D is perhaps TRBD1 (5 bases). Germline V gene sequence: CDR1 SNHLY, CDR2 FYNNEI. The CDR3 is 17 residues long. V lost 2 bases, J lost 3 bases, and 17 bases lay in between. The CDR3 loop reads CASSELGQGNFNQPQHF. The CDR3 DNA reads TGTGCCAGCAGTGAATTGGGGCAGGGAAACTTCAATCAGCCCCAGCATTTT.

The chain's CDR3 is CASSSFGQKLHF. Written as DNA, the CDR3 is TGTGCCAGCAGCTCCTTCGGTCAGAAACTCCACTTT. The rearrangement joins TRBV7-2 to TRBJ1-6; D gene ambiguous. Germline V gene sequence: CDR1 SGHTA, CDR2 FQGNSA. V was trimmed by 4 bases and J by 16 bases, leaving 14 bases between them. This CDR3 is 12 amino acids long.

This clonotype has just a few counts. The V gene is TRBV6-5, the J gene TRBJ2-5; 10 nucleotides agree with TRBD2. The CDR3 loop spans 18 amino acids. CDR1 and CDR2 (germline): MNHEY, SVGAGI. V was clipped by 0 bases and J by 4 bases; unmatched bases: 11. This chain's CDR3 is CASSYSWTSGGGGETQYF. Here the CDR3 DNA reads TGTGCCAGCAGTTACTCGTGGACTAGCGGAGGGGGGGGAGAGACCCAGTACTTC.

J is TRBJ2-1 and V is TRBV20-1, with D perhaps assigned TRBD1 or TRBD2 (7 bases each). Germline V lookup: CDR1 DFQATT, CDR2 SNEGSKA (reference sequence). Trimming cost V 6 bases and J 7 bases, with 19 bases left between them. The CDR3 has 14 amino acids. In DNA form, the CDR3 reads TGCAGTGCCAGGGGGGCTAGCGGACTAAATGAGCAGTTCTTC. Residues: CSARGASGLNEQFF.

The rearrangement joins TRBV20-1 to TRBJ2-5, with a weak D call TRBD2 (5 bases). Trimming removed 6 bases from V and 4 bases from J, with 15 bases in between. Per the germline V gene, CDR1 is DFQATT and CDR2 is SNEGSKA (reference sequence). This CDR3 is 13 amino acids long. CDR3 nucleotides: TGCAGTGCCTCACTAGTCTTGGGAGAGACCCAGTACTTC. It is translated as CSASLVLGETQYF.

A remark on this clonotype: Relative to the germline gene, one junction end is altered; a read error may explain this. The rearrangement links TRBV6-1 to TRBJ1-4, with 7 bases fitting TRBD1. The CDR3 contains 15 residues. Germline lookup yields CDR1 MNHNS and CDR2 SASEGT. This chain's CDR3 is CAISGKQGLNEKLFF. Here the CDR3 DNA reads TGTGCCATCAGTGGTAAACAGGGGCTCAATGAAAAACTGTTTTTT.

The chain couples TRBV6-1 to TRBJ2-3; 8 bases are shared with TRBD2. The V and J ends lost 7 bases and 6 bases, in that order; junction bases with no gene match: 9. Germline V gene data show CDR1 as MNHNS and CDR2 as SASEGT. The CDR3 totals 14 residues. For the CDR3, the DNA is TGTGCCAGCACCGAGACGGGGGGGGTGGATACGCAGTATTTT. This encodes CASTETGGVDTQYF.

V gene TRBV5-4 combines with J gene TRBJ1-1; 7 nucleotides agree with TRBD1. V lost 5 bases to trimming and J lost 11 bases; unmatched junction nucleotides: 15. Germline CDR1 and CDR2: SGHNT and YYREEE (reference sequence). The CDR3 spans 14 residues. The CDR3: CASRRGTATTGAFF. The CDR3 region has the DNA TGTGCCAGCAGACGAGGGACAGCCACGACCGGGGCTTTCTTT.

This clonotype is categorized as large. The chain combines TRBV7-2 with TRBJ2-7; maybe TRBD2 (5 bases). The germline V and J ends were trimmed by 6 bases and 1 base, with 19 bases remaining between them. The germline V gene has CDR1 SGHTA and CDR2 FQGNSA. The CDR3 runs to 16 residues. This CDR3 reads CASSRSPAEISYEQYF. The CDR3 DNA is TGTGCCAGCAGTCGATCTCCAGCGGAGATTTCCTACGAGCAGTACTTC.

The CDR3 DNA reads as TGTGCCAGCAGCGACCACTCCTACGAGCAGTACTTC. Translating gives CASSDHSYEQYF. The J gene is TRBJ2-7, the V gene TRBV7-9; no firm D call. Germline V gene lookup returns CDR1 SEHNR and CDR2 FQNEAQ (reference sequence). The V end was cut by 5 bases, the J end by 0 bases, with 5 bases between. The CDR3 runs 12 residues.

CDR3 DNA: TGTGCCTGGGGTCTTAACTATGGCTACACCTTC. The encoded protein is CAWGLNYGYTF. The chain has TRBV30 and TRBJ1-2, with D hard to call. V lost 5 bases to trimming and J lost 1 base, with 5 bases between them. CDR1 and CDR2 (germline): GTSNPN, SVGIG (reference sequence). The CDR3 extends over 11 amino acids.

The V call is TRBV27, the J call TRBJ2-1; 7 nucleotides line up with TRBD2. The V segment lost 5 bases and the J segment 4 bases; nucleotides outside the gene matches: 2. From germline, CDR1 is MNHEY and CDR2 SMNVEV (reference sequence). CDR3 length: 13 residues. The chain's CDR3 is CASSTGGYNEQFF. CDR3 nucleotide sequence: TGTGCCAGCAGTACGGGGGGATACAATGAGCAGTTCTTC.

The chain carries TRBV2 and TRBJ2-7, with D perhaps matching TRBD1 (6 bases). The CDR3 totals 15 residues. Trimming removed 3 bases at V and 0 bases at J, with 12 bases between. Germline V gives CDR1 SNHLY, CDR2 FYNNEI. CDR3 protein: CASSDGQHSSYEQYF. Written as DNA, the CDR3 is TGTGCCAGCAGTGATGGACAGCATAGCTCCTACGAGCAGTACTTC.

The table lists this clonotype with a few counts. This rearrangement joins TRBV10-3 to TRBJ2-3; D unresolved. CDR3 length: 12 residues. The V gene's germline CDR1 is ENHRY and CDR2 SYGVKD. The V gene lost 0 bases and the J gene lost 4 bases, with 2 bases spanning the gap. DNA of the CDR3: TGTGCCATCAGTGAGTCTCCAGATACGCAGTATTTT. Translated, it gives CAISESPDTQYF.

This clonotype was counted a few times. The chain couples TRBV20-1 to TRBJ1-1; D is unclear. V lost 1 base and J 7 bases, leaving 4 bases between the germline ends. CDR3 size: 10 residues. Germline CDR1 is DFQATT and CDR2 is SNEGSKA (reference sequence). The CDR3: CSARVLEAFF. CDR3 coding DNA: TGCAGTGCTAGAGTACTTGAAGCTTTCTTT.

This clonotype came up a few times. This CDR3 reads CASSRDRPSSGNTIYF. As DNA, the CDR3 is TGTGCCAGCAGCCGGGACAGGCCAAGCTCTGGAAACACCATATATTTT. The chain is built from TRBV7-2 and TRBJ1-3; 8 bases match TRBD1. V dropped 5 bases and J dropped 0; count of bases not matched to a gene: 6. The germline CDR1 and CDR2 sequences are SGHTA and FQGNSA. This CDR3 is 16 amino acids long.

The chain employs TRBV7-2 and TRBJ1-1, with a possible D match to TRBD1 (5 bases). The V gene's germline CDR1 is SGHTA and CDR2 FQGNSA. The CDR3 has 12 residues. Trimming removed 5 bases at V and 5 bases at J, with 9 bases between. The CDR3 nucleotides are TGTGCCAGCAGCGGGGGGGGAACTGAAGCTTTCTTT. Encoded protein: CASSGGGTEAFF.

This clonotype was counted between two and nine times. The V gene is TRBV20-1, the J gene TRBJ1-1, with D hard to call. Germline V gene lookup returns CDR1 DFQATT and CDR2 SNEGSKA (reference sequence). The V and J ends lost 1 base and 11 bases respectively, with 14 bases between them. The CDR3 extends over 12 amino acids. For the CDR3, the DNA is TGCAGTGCTAGAGCCGGAATATCGGAGGCTTTCTTT. Encoded protein: CSARAGISEAFF.

Only a few counts were recorded for this clonotype. The chain combines TRBV6-1 with TRBJ2-3; a weak D match, TRBD2 (5 bases). The CDR3 length is 14 residues. Trimming cost V 2 bases and J 6 bases, with 12 bases left between them. Germline V lookup: CDR1 MNHNS, CDR2 SASEGT. CDR3 loop: CASSESPRGDTQYF. DNA of the CDR3: TGTGCCAGCAGTGAAAGCCCCCGAGGGGATACGCAGTATTTT.

The chain carries TRBV20-1 and TRBJ2-5, with no clear D. V shed 6 bases and J shed 2 bases, with 13 bases lying between them. The CDR3 sequence is 13 residues long. Germline CDR1 DFQATT, CDR2 SNEGSKA (reference sequence). The CDR3 sequence is CSAPPDHQETQYF. For the CDR3, the DNA is TGCAGTGCCCCCCCGGACCATCAAGAGACCCAGTACTTC.

This chain uses TRBV7-8 with TRBJ2-5; D unclear. CDR1 is SGHVS and CDR2 is FQNEAQ in the germline V gene. V was clipped by 5 bases and J by 0 bases, with 19 bases between them. The CDR3 spans 17 residues. DNA of the CDR3: TGTGCCAGCAGCCTGGAACAGTTCTCTTGGTACCAAGAGACCCAGTACTTC. This codes for CASSLEQFSWYQETQYF.